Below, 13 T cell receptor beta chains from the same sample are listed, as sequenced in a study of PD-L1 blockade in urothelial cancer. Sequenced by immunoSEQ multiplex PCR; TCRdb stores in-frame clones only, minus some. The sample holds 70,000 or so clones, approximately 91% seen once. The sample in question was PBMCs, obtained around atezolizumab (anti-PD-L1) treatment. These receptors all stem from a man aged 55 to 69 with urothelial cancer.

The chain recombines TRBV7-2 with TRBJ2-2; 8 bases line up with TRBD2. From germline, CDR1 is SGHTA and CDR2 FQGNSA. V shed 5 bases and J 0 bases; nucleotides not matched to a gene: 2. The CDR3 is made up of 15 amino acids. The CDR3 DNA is TGTGCCAGCAGCCCGGGGGGGGCGAACACCGGGGAGCTGTTTTTT. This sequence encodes CASSPGGANTGELFF.

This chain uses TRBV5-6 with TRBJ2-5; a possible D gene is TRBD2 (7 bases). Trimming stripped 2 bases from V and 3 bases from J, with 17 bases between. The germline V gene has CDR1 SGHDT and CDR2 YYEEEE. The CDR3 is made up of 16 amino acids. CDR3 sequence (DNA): TGTGCCAGCAGCTTTCCGATGGGGGGGGCCGAAGAGACCCAGTACTTC. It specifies CASSFPMGGAEETQYF.

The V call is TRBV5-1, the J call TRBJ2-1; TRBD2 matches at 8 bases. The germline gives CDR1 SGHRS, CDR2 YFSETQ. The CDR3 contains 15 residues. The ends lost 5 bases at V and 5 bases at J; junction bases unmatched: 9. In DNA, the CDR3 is TGCGCCAGCAGATCCCAGCGGGGGATCCACAATGAGCAGTTCTTC. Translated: CASRSQRGIHNEQFF.

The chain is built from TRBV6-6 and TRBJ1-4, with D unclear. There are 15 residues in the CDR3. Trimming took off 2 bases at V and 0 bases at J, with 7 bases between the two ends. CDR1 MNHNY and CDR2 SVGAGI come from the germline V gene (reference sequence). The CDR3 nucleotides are TGTGCCAGCAGTTACGGCAGAACAACTAATGAAAAACTGTTTTTT. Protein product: CASSYGRTTNEKLFF.

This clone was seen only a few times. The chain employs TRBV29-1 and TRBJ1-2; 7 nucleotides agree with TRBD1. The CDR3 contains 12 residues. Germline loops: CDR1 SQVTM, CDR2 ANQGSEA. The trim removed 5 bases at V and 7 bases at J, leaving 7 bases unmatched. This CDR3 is CSVRRQGTGYTF. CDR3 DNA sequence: TGCAGCGTTCGCCGACAGGGCACTGGCTACACCTTC. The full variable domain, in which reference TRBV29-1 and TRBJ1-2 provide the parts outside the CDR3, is SAVISQKPSRDICQRGTSLTIQCQVDSQVTMMFWYRQQPGQSLTLIATANQGSEATYESGFVIDKFPISRPNLTFSTLTVSNMSPEDSSIYLCSVRRQGTGYTFGSGTRLTVV.

CDR3 protein: CASSLRQGDNEQFF. The CDR3, as DNA: TGTGCCAGCAGCTTACGACAGGGGGACAATGAGCAGTTCTTC. This chain connects TRBV5-4 to TRBJ2-1; 9 bases match TRBD1. The ends lost 2 bases at V and 5 bases at J; junction bases unmatched: 2. This CDR3 is built from 14 residues. Germline V gives CDR1 SGHNT, CDR2 YYREEE (reference sequence).

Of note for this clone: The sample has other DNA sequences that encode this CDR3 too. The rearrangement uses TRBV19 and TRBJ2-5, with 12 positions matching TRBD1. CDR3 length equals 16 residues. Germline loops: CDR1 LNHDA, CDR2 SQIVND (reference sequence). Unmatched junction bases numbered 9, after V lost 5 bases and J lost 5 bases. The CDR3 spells CASSPPGTGGRETQYF. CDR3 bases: TGTGCCAGTAGTCCACCCGGGACAGGGGGCCGGGAGACCCAGTACTTC.

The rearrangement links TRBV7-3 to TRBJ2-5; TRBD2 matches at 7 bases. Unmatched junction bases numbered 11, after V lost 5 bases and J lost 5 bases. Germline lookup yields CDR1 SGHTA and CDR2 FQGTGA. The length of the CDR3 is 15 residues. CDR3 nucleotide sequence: TGTGCCAGCAGCCCCACCGGGACTACCTATGAGACCCAGTACTTC. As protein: CASSPTGTTYETQYF.

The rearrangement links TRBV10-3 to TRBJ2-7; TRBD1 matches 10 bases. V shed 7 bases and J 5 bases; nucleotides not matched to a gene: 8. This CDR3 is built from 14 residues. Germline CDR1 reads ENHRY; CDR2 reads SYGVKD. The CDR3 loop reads CAIKEGTGENEQYF. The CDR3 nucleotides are TGTGCCATCAAAGAGGGGACAGGGGAGAACGAGCAGTACTTC.

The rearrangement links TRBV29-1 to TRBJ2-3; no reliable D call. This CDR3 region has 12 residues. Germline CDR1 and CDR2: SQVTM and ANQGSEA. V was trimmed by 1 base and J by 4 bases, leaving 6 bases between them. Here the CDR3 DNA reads TGCAGCGTTGAAGCCCCCGCAGATACGCAGTATTTT. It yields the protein CSVEAPADTQYF.

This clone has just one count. The CDR3 is CASSQQTSGRSLRNEQYF. The DNA of the CDR3 is TGTGCCAGCAGTCAACAAACTAGCGGGAGGTCCCTCAGGAACGAGCAGTACTTC. The rearrangement links TRBV28 to TRBJ2-7; 12 nucleotides align to TRBD2. The CDR3 is 18 residues long. J was trimmed by 5 bases and V by 5 bases; bases with no gene match: 16. Germline lookup yields CDR1 MDHEN and CDR2 SYDVKM. The full variable domain, rest sourced from reference TRBV28 and TRBJ2-7, is DVKVTQSSRYLVKRTGEKVFLECVQDMDHENMFWYRQDPGLGLRLIYFSYDVKMKEKGDIPEGYSVSREKKERFSLILESASTNQTSMYLCASSQQTSGRSLRNEQYFGPGTRLTVT.

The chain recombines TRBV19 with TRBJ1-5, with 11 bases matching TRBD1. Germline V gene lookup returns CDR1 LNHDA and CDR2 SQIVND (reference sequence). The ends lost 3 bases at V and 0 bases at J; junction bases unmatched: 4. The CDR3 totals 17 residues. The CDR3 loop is CASSMRDRGVSNQPQHF. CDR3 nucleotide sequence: TGTGCCAGTAGTATGAGGGACAGGGGGGTTAGCAATCAGCCCCAGCATTTT.

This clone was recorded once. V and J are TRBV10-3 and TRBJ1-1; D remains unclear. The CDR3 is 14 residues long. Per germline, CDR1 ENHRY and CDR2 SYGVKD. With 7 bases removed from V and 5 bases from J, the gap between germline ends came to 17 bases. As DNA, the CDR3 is TGTGCCATCAAGGCTCACACCTCGAGGACTGAAGCTTTCTTT. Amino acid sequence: CAIKAHTSRTEAFF.